These T cell receptor beta chains were read from a single sample in a study of T cell responses to AZD1222 COVID-19 vaccine. Repertoires were generated with immunoSEQ multiplex PCR, while TCRdb's copy carries only in-frame clones and drops some. This repertoire shows around 90,000 clones, over 75% found once; its top ten account for about an eighth. The source material was peripheral blood, sampled on day 0 of AZD1222 vaccination. These receptors all stem from an adult in good health. CDR3s include the opening cysteine and the closing phenylalanine or tryptophan. A D gene is named only where the DNA matches it firmly. Only part of the rows carry a size: once, few, many, or a class if the clone is expanded.

abundance	d_gene	len	v_gene	j_gene	CDR3nt	CDR3aa
NA	NA	14	TRBV29-1	TRBJ1-5	TGCAGCGTTGCGGCGGGGATGAGCAATCAGCCCCAGCATTTT	CSVAAGMSNQPQHF
NA	TRBD1	13	TRBV9	TRBJ2-7	TGTGCCAGCAGCGTGACAGGGCATAGCGAGCAGTACTTC	CASSVTGHSEQYF
NA	NA	13	TRBV14	TRBJ1-2	TGTGCCAGCAGCCAAGGACAGACGTATGGCTACACCTTC	CASSQGQTYGYTF
NA	NA	14	TRBV6-6	TRBJ2-5	TGTGCCAGCAGTTACTCTAGGGATGGGGAGACCCAGTACTTC	CASSYSRDGETQYF
NA	TRBD2	16	TRBV6-2/TRBV6-3	TRBJ2-2	TGTGCCAGCAGTTACTACGGGACTAGCGATTCCGGGGAGCTGTTTTTT	CASSYYGTSDSGELFF
NA	NA	15	TRBV28	TRBJ2-5	TGTGCCAGCAGTTTGTCAACAGGCGCGGGGGAGACCCAGTACTTC	CASSLSTGAGETQYF
NA	NA	18	TRBV28	TRBJ2-7	TGTGCCAGCAGTTCCTCGGGACGCTCGGGAAAAAGCTCCTACGAGCAGTACTTC	CASSSSGRSGKSSYEQYF
NA	NA	14	TRBV28	TRBJ2-7	TGTGCCAGCAGCCCTCAACAGATAGGCTACGAGCAGTACTTC	CASSPQQIGYEQYF
NA	TRBD1	16	TRBV28	TRBJ1-2	TGTGCCAGCAGTTTTGGGACAGTGGGATTTAACTATGGCTACACCTTC	CASSFGTVGFNYGYTF
NA	TRBD1	17	TRBV6-2/TRBV6-3	TRBJ2-3	TGTGCCAGCAGTAGGGGACAGGGACTTGGGTCTACAGATACGCAGTATTTT	CASSRGQGLGSTDTQYF
NA	TRBD1	16	TRBV3-1/TRBV3-2	TRBJ1-5	TGTGCCAGCAGCCAAGGGACAGGGGTCAGTAATCAGCCCCAGCATTTT	CASSQGTGVSNQPQHF
NA	NA	16	TRBV7-9	TRBJ2-7	TGTGCCAGCAGCGCCCGGTCGGGCGGAGTAGCCTACGAGCAGTACTTC	CASSARSGGVAYEQYF
NA	NA	15	TRBV14	TRBJ1-3	TGTGCCAGCAGCCAAGATCTTACCTCTGGAAACACCATATATTTT	CASSQDLTSGNTIYF
few	NA	14	TRBV7-7	TRBJ2-3	TGTGCTAGCAGCCAGGGTGGGAGCACAGATACGCAGTATTTT	CASSQGGSTDTQYF
NA	TRBD2	16	TRBV18	TRBJ2-5	TGTGCCAGCTCACCACTCCTAGCGGGGGGGCAAGAGACCCAGTACTTC	CASSPLLAGGQETQYF
NA	TRBD1	13	TRBV2	TRBJ2-7	TGTGCCAGCAGTGGAGACAGGGTTGAAGAGCAGTACTTC	CASSGDRVEEQYF
NA	NA	16	TRBV11-2	TRBJ1-3	TGTGCCAGCAGCTTAGTACCCGGAATCGCGGGAAACACCATATATTTT	CASSLVPGIAGNTIYF
NA	NA	13	TRBV19	TRBJ1-2	TGTGCCAGTAGTAATGGAGGGTTCTCTGGCTACACCTTC	CASSNGGFSGYTF
NA	NA	13	TRBV7-2	TRBJ1-2	TGTGCCAGCAGCTTTAGAGGGGGTGATGGCTACACCTTC	CASSFRGGDGYTF
once	TRBD2	15	TRBV4-3	TRBJ2-1	TGCGCCAGCAGCCAAGGCGGGGGGACCTACAATGAGCAGTTCTTC	CASSQGGGTYNEQFF
NA	TRBD2	12	TRBV6-5	TRBJ2-7	TGTGCCAGCAAGGCGGGGGCCTACGAGCAGTACTTC	CASKAGAYEQYF
NA	NA	12	TRBV20-1	TRBJ2-7	TGCAGTGCTAGTCCCAGGGCCTACGAGCAGTACTTC	CSASPRAYEQYF
NA	NA	14	TRBV28	TRBJ1-4	TGTGCCAGCAGCCCCCCGGGCCTAAATGAAAAACTGTTTTTT	CASSPPGLNEKLFF
NA	NA	17	TRBV2	TRBJ1-4	TGTGCCAGCAGTGAAGCCCCCCTCGGGGGTAATGATGAAAAACTGTTTTTT	CASSEAPLGGNDEKLFF
NA	NA	14	TRBV2	TRBJ1-2	TGTGCCAGCAGATCCAAGGTTAGGGAGGATGGCTACACCTTC	CASRSKVREDGYTF
NA	NA	14	TRBV10-1	TRBJ1-1	TGCGCCAGCTCGGTCGGGGCCCCAAACACTGAAGCTTTCTTT	CASSVGAPNTEAFF
NA	TRBD2	16	TRBV6-2/TRBV6-3	TRBJ2-7	TGTGCCAGCAGCGACCGGGCGCGGGGGGCCTACGAGGAGCAGTACTTC	CASSDRARGAYEEQYF
few	NA	15	TRBV28	TRBJ1-4	TGTGCCAGCAGTTTTCAGGGGCGGACGAATGAAAAACTGTTTTTT	CASSFQGRTNEKLFF
NA	NA	16	TRBV11-3	TRBJ2-1	TGTGCCAGCAGCCCACGTCGGGGGGCCTCCTACAATGAGCAGTTCTTC	CASSPRRGASYNEQFF
NA	NA	17	TRBV18	TRBJ1-1	TGTGCCAGCTCACCAAAACCTCTCGACTGGGGGGTCGGTGAAGCTTTCTTT	CASSPKPLDWGVGEAFF